This T cell receptor (beta chain) appears in the sequencing data of a study of radiotherapy plus CTLA-4 blockade in lung cancer (dated by TCRdb to the late 2010s). Broadly, across the study: Objective responses occurred in around 20% of enrolled patients, and 30% to 35% achieved disease control.

This clone has only a few counts. This receptor's antigen is unknown. Qualities for individual bases were not recorded, and no much larger clone is one base off. The study tested focal radiation therapy combined with CTLA-4 blockade (ipilimumab) in patients with chemo-refractory metastatic non-small-cell lung cancer. V is shortened by 2 bases, J by 6 bases, and the region joining them spans 16 bases. Spanning cysteine to phenylalanine, the CDR3 consists of 15 amino acids. The retained sequence is limited to the CDR3, 45 bases, with the frame set at the first base. Looking up the germline V gene yields CDR1 LGHNT and CDR2 FRNRAP. The library was built by means of the immunoSEQ multiplex PCR assay. TCRdb's version of the immuneACCESS table is confined to in-frame rearrangements and falls short of the full clone set. An unresolved V gene accounts for under half of the shortfall where checked; the remainder is of unknown origin. The sample yields roughly 71,000 clones; roughly 75% were counted once. The ten most abundant clones make up under 9% of the sample.

Overall study outcomes, separate from this receptor: After treatment with radiotherapy and ipilimumab, TCR clones that came from tumors expanded in the peripheral blood. Increased serum interferon-beta after radiation, together with early dynamic changes in blood T cell clones, were reported to be the strongest predictors of response.

This TCR was sampled from a human donor with non-small cell lung cancer who had a complete response to radiotherapy plus ipilimumab. Here the sequenced sample was peripheral blood, taken from a patient treated with radiotherapy plus ipilimumab. Recombination linked TRBV12-5 to TRBJ1-2; too little of a D gene remains to name it. The sequence in DNA is TGTGCTAGTGGTTTGTCCCCCGCGGGAGAACATGGCTACACCTTC. This is translated as CASGLSPAGEHGYTF.